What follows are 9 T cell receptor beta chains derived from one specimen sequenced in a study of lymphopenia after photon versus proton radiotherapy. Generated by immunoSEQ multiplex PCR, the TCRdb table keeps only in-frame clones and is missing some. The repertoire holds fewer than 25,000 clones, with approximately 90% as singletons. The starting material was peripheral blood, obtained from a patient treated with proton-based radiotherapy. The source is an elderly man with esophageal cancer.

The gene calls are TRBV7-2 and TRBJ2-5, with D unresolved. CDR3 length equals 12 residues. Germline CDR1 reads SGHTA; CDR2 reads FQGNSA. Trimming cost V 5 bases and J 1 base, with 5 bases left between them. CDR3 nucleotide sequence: TGTGCCAGCAGCCCAGGCCAAGAGACCCAGTACTTC. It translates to CASSPGQETQYF.

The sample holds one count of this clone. CDR3 nucleotide sequence: TGCGCCAGCAGCCAGTCTCACAGGGTTCTTAATGAAAAACTGTTTTTT. Its protein is CASSQSHRVLNEKLFF. V gene TRBV4-3 combines with J gene TRBJ1-4; D perhaps matches TRBD1 (6 bases). Deletions cut 3 bases from V and 4 bases from J, with 15 bases between. The CDR3 is 16 residues long. Germline CDR1 is LGHNA and CDR2 is YSLEER.

The CDR3 is CASSPGSSNEQFF. DNA of the CDR3: TGCGCCAGCAGCCCGGGTTCCTCAAATGAGCAGTTCTTC. The chain joins TRBV5-1 to TRBJ2-1; D gene unclear. CDR3 length: 13 amino acids. Trimming stripped 4 bases from V and 7 bases from J, with 12 bases between. Germline CDR1 and CDR2: SGHRS and YFSETQ.

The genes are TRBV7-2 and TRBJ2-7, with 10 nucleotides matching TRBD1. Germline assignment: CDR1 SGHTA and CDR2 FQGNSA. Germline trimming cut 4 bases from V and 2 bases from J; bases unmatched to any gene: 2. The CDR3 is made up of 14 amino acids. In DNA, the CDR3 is TGTGCCAGCAGCTCCGGACAGGGGGCCTACGAGCAGTACTTC. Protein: CASSSGQGAYEQYF.

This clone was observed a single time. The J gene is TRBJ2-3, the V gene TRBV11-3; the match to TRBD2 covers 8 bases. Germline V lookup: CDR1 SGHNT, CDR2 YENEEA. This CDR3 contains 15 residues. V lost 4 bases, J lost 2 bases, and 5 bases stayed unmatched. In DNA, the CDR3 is TGTGCCAGCAGCTCGTCACTAGCGGCCACAGATACGCAGTATTTT. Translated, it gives CASSSSLAATDTQYF. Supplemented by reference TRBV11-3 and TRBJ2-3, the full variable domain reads EAGVVQSPRYKIIEKKQPVAFWCNPISGHNTLYWYLQNLGQGPELLIRYENEEAVDDSQLPKDRFSAERLKGVDSTLKIQPAELGDSAVYLCASSSSLAATDTQYFGPGTRLTVL.

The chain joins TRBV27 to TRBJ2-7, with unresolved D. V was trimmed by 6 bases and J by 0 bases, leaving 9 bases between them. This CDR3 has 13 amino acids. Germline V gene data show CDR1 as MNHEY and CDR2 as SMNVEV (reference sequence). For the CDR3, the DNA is TGTGCCAGCAGCCCCTTTACCTCCTACGAGCAGTACTTC. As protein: CASSPFTSYEQYF.

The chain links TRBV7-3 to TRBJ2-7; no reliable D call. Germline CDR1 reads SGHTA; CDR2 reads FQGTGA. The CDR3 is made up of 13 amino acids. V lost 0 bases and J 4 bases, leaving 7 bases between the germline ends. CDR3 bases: TGTGCCAGCAGCTTAACTCCGTTGTACGAGCAGTACTTC. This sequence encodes CASSLTPLYEQYF.

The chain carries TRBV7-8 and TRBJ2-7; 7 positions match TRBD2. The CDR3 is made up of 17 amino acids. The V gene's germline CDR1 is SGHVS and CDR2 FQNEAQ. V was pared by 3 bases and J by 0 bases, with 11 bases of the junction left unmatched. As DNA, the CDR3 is TGTGCCAGCAGCTTCCCCTTGGGGAGGGCCTCCTCCTACGAGCAGTACTTC. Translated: CASSFPLGRASSYEQYF.

In nucleotides, the CDR3 is TGTGCCAGTAGTATCGGTGGGACAGGTAACACTGAAGCTTTCTTT. This sequence encodes CASSIGGTGNTEAFF. The chain links TRBV19 to TRBJ1-1; 8 nucleotides agree with TRBD1. Looked up from germline, CDR1 is LNHDA and CDR2 is SQIVND (reference sequence). The CDR3 has 15 amino acids. Losses at the gene ends were 3 bases for V and 2 bases for J; bases not matched to a gene: 5.